The sequence of this T cell receptor beta chain was determined in a study of T cells in women clearing cervical HPV infection. Study-level background: Controls gave blood once infection was undetectable; cases at lesion identification.

V lost 8 bases, J lost 0 bases, and 22 bases lay in between. The germline V gene encodes CDR1 SNHLY and CDR2 FYNNEI. This CDR3 region has 17 residues. Remarks on this clone: Its antigen is undetermined. The CDR3 goes on 3 residues after the read ends, and that part is filled in from the germline J gene.

Method: immunoSEQ multiplex PCR; TCRdb's copy keeps in-frame clones and lacks some. The sample totals around 38,000 clones. Study results and limitations: Each sample's T-cell count was unknown, possibly confounding richness.

The clonotype originates from a woman aged 18 to 75 with a cervical HPV16 infection that either progressed to CIN3+ or cleared (not recorded which). The rearrangement joins TRBV2 to TRBJ1-2; possible D gene TRBD1, 5 bases. The sample taken for sequencing was blood buffy coat. CDR3 residues: CASGASTDEASNYGYTF. CDR3 DNA (partial): TGTGCCAGCGGAGCTTCGACAGATGAAGCCTCTAACTATGGC. Drawing the rest from reference TRBV2 and TRBJ1-2, the complete variable domain is EPEVTQTPSHQVTQMGQEVILRCVPISNHLYFYWYRQILGQKVEFLVSFYNNEISEKSEIFDDQFSVERPDGSNFTLKIRSTKLEDSAMYFCASGASTDEASNYGYTFGSGTRLTVV.